This TCR beta chain was documented in a study of response to subunit inactivated influenza vaccine. Overall study results and limits: After each seasonal influenza vaccination, few new T cells are recruited, the authors suggested.

V was clipped by 6 bases and J by 3 bases; unmatched bases: 3. The CDR3 is 16 residues long. The germline V gene has CDR1 MNHNS and CDR2 SASEGT. A word on this clonotype: Its target is unknown.

Via MiXCR, TCRdb re-called the RT-PCR reads, giving one row per CDR3 protein. The sample carries 300,000 to 350,000 distinct CDR3 sequences, 21% recorded once. This material consisted of PBMCs from blood, taken less than 22 months after vaccination. This chain joins TRBV6-1 and TRBJ2-2, with 14 bases lining up with TRBD2. The receptor's source is a man between 50 and 69 years old who received an inactivated influenza vaccine. The CDR3 here is CASRSGLAGDTGELFF. CDR3 nucleotides: TGTGCCAGCAGATCGGGACTAGCGGGAGACACCGGGGAGCTGTTTTTT.